Following are 17 T cell receptor beta chains from one sample sequenced in a study of blood T cells in healthy people across ages. The use of a sample-barcoded 5' primer and a J-beta primer mix characterized a second PCR of about 6 to 11 cycles. A single record per CDR3 protein comes from TCRdb applying MiXCR to the 5' RACE reads. The data contain approximately 1,700,000 distinct CDR3 sequences, about two fifths of them seen just once; the ten biggest clones take up more than 20%. Sequenced: blood. The receptors were gathered from a human donor in good health.

This clonotype has ten or more counts. This rearrangement joins TRBV7-2 to TRBJ2-3; 7 bases agree with TRBD1. The CDR3 covers 15 residues. V was pared by 3 bases and J by 0 bases, with 3 bases of the junction left unmatched. Germline V gives CDR1 SGHTA, CDR2 FQGNSA. In DNA form, the CDR3 reads TGTGCCAGCAGCTTGCAGACAGGGAGCACAGATACGCAGTATTTT. Protein: CASSLQTGSTDTQYF.

CDR3 in amino acids: CASSLGQTVVYGYTF. CDR3 sequence (DNA): TGTGCCAGCAGCTTAGGTCAGACAGTTGTTTATGGCTACACCTTC. This rearrangement joins TRBV7-2 to TRBJ1-2; D may be TRBD1 (5 bases). V lost 1 base and J lost 5, with 14 bases in between. The CDR3 is 15 amino acids. Germline lookup yields CDR1 SGHTA and CDR2 FQGNSA. Drawing the rest from reference TRBV7-2 and TRBJ1-2, the complete variable domain is GAGVSQSPSNKVTEKGKDVELRCDPISGHTALYWYRQSLGQGLEFLIYFQGNSAPDKSGLPSDRFSAERTGGSVSTLTIQRTQQEDSAVYLCASSLGQTVVYGYTFGSGTRLTVV.

This clonotype has more than one count but fewer than ten. V gene TRBV7-8 combines with J gene TRBJ2-1; D ambiguous. Germline loops: CDR1 SGHVS, CDR2 FQNEAQ. V lost 5 bases, J lost 5 bases, and 16 bases lay in between. The CDR3 length is 15 residues. CDR3 protein: CASSPAPGVHNEQFF. CDR3 DNA: TGTGCCAGCAGCCCCGCCCCCGGAGTGCACAATGAGCAGTTCTTC.

The rearrangement joins TRBV7-9 to TRBJ2-1; 9 bases align to TRBD1. The CDR3 covers 16 residues. Germline CDR1 SEHNR, CDR2 FQNEAQ (reference sequence). The junction had 11 bases not matched to a gene; V was cut back by 5 bases and J by 6 bases. CDR3 in amino acids: CASSAPGQGEGNEQFF. CDR3 DNA: TGTGCCAGCAGCGCCCCGGGACAGGGCGAGGGCAATGAGCAGTTCTTC. The entire variable domain, with the rest obtained from reference TRBV7-9 and TRBJ2-1, is as follows: DTGVSQNPRHKITKRGQNVTFRCDPISEHNRLYWYRQTLGQGPEFLTYFQNEAQLEKSRLLSDRFSAERPKGSFSTLEIQRTEQGDSAMYLCASSAPGQGEGNEQFFGPGTRLTVL.

The chain couples TRBV7-9 to TRBJ1-2; D might be TRBD1 (5 bases). The CDR3 totals 13 residues. Germline assignment: CDR1 SEHNR and CDR2 FQNEAQ (reference sequence). Between the trimmed V and J ends, which lost 4 bases and 8 bases, there was a span of 14 bases. In nucleotides, the CDR3 is TGTGCCAGCAGCTCCGGGGGAATAGAAGGCTACACCTTC. It is translated as CASSSGGIEGYTF.

The chain is built from TRBV7-9 and TRBJ1-2; D may be TRBD1 (5 bases). Trimming took 4 bases from V and 5 from J, leaving 14 bases between them. The CDR3 spans 14 residues. Germline V CDR1 and CDR2: SEHNR, FQNEAQ (reference sequence). The DNA for the CDR3 is TGTGCCAGCAGCTCTACAGGATCGGCTTATGGCTACACCTTC. It is translated as CASSSTGSAYGYTF.

Ten or more counts support this clonotype. The V call is TRBV20-1, the J call TRBJ2-7; maybe TRBD1 (5 bases). CDR3 size: 11 residues. V was trimmed by 7 bases and J by 3 bases, leaving 10 bases between them. Germline values: CDR1 DFQATT, CDR2 SNEGSKA (reference sequence). The DNA of the CDR3 is TGCAGTGTTAAGACAGTCTACGAGCAGTACTTC. Translation: CSVKTVYEQYF.

This clonotype was seen a handful of times. Relative to the germline gene, one junction end is altered; a read error may explain this. The chain employs TRBV7-2 and TRBJ1-2, with D possibly TRBD1 on 6 matching bases. The germline CDR1 and CDR2 sequences are SGHTA and FQGNSA. The CDR3 length is 17 residues. CDR3 DNA sequence: TGTGCCAGCAGCTTACGGGCATACCAGGCAGGGGCGGATGGCTGCACCTTC. This sequence encodes CASSLRAYQAGADGCTF. The whole variable domain, filled in from reference TRBV7-2 and TRBJ1-2, reads GAGVSQSPSNKVTEKGKDVELRCDPISGHTALYWYRQSLGQGLEFLIYFQGNSAPDKSGLPSDRFSAERTGGSVSTLTIQRTQQEDSAVYLCASSLRAYQAGADGCTFGSGTRLTVV.

V usage is TRBV6-4 and J usage is TRBJ2-1; 9 nucleotides align to TRBD2. Germline CDR1 reads MRHNA; CDR2 reads SNTAGT. The CDR3 has 15 amino acids. The CDR3 here is CTNSDDSGGYNEQFF. CDR3 coding DNA: TGTACCAACAGTGACGATAGCGGGGGATACAATGAGCAGTTCTTC.

This clonotype was detected a few times. This sequence joins TRBV4-1 and TRBJ1-6; D ambiguous. Trimming pared 1 base from V and 8 bases from J, leaving 12 bases between. The CDR3 totals 15 residues. Germline loops: CDR1 MGHRA, CDR2 YSYEKL. The CDR3: CASSQGPWAYSPLHF. In DNA, the CDR3 is TGCGCCAGCAGCCAAGGTCCCTGGGCCTATTCACCCCTCCACTTT.

A few counts support this clonotype. This chain joins TRBV29-1 and TRBJ2-7, with D perhaps matching TRBD2 (6 bases). Trimming stripped 4 bases from V and 4 bases from J, with 14 bases between. Germline V CDR1 and CDR2: SQVTM, ANQGSEA. The CDR3 covers 13 residues. This chain's CDR3 is CSVALASTYEQYF. In nucleotides, the CDR3 is TGCAGCGTTGCTCTAGCGAGCACGTACGAGCAGTACTTC.

This clonotype appeared a few times. The chain couples TRBV12-3 or TRBV12-4 to TRBJ1-5, with a weak D call TRBD1 (6 bases). The CDR3 is 18 amino acids. Between the trimmed V and J ends, which lost 1 base and 1 base, there was a span of 17 bases. CDR3 sequence (DNA): TGTGCCAGCAGTTTAGTAGTGGGAGGGGGGCTGAGCAATCAGCCCCAGCATTTT. Protein: CASSLVVGGGLSNQPQHF.

The chain combines TRBV19 with TRBJ2-3, with unresolved D. Per germline, CDR1 LNHDA and CDR2 SQIVND (reference sequence). The CDR3 is 15 amino acids. V shed 9 bases and J shed 2 bases, with 18 bases lying between them. For the CDR3, the DNA is TGTGCCAGCGCCTCGGAACCCGGCACCACAGATACGCAGTATTTT. This gives the protein CASASEPGTTDTQYF.

The V gene is TRBV3-1, the J gene TRBJ1-2; tentatively, D is TRBD1 (6 bases). The CDR3 covers 17 residues. Germline CDR1 is LGHDT and CDR2 is YNNKEL (reference sequence). V shed 0 bases and J shed 7 bases, with 21 bases lying between them. For the CDR3, the DNA is TGTGCCAGCAGCCAAGAGGAACAAATCAGGGGAGTGCGTGGCTACACCTTC. It yields the protein CASSQEEQIRGVRGYTF.

This clonotype was observed a handful of times. V usage is TRBV6-6 and J usage is TRBJ2-7, with 11 bases that match TRBD1. This CDR3 contains 15 residues. With V trimmed by 2 bases and J by 7 bases, 7 bases remained unmatched. Germline CDR1 and CDR2: MNHNY and SVGAGI (reference sequence). For the CDR3, the DNA is TGTGCCAGCAGTTACAAAGGACAGGGGGCGAGGGAGCAGTACTTC. Its translation is CASSYKGQGAREQYF.

This clonotype was detected a few times. This rearrangement joins TRBV6-2 or TRBV6-3 to TRBJ1-6; unclear D gene. The CDR3 runs to 13 residues. Looked up from germline, CDR1 is MNHEY and CDR2 is SVGEGT. The V end lost 4 bases, the J end lost 7 bases, and 8 bases lay between the germline ends. In DNA form, the CDR3 reads TGTGCCAGCAGTTTACAGATCAATTCACCCCTCCACTTT. Its translation: CASSLQINSPLHF.

V and J are TRBV7-8 and TRBJ2-3; TRBD2 matches 12 bases. Germline CDR1 reads SGHVS; CDR2 reads FQNEAQ. The V gene end was trimmed by 5 bases and the J gene end by 4 bases; junction bases not matched to a gene: 7. This CDR3 is built from 16 residues. CDR3 DNA: TGTGCCAGCAGCCCGCGGAGACTAGCGGGGGCAGATACGCAGTATTTT. It translates to CASSPRRLAGADTQYF. Supplemented by reference TRBV7-8 and TRBJ2-3, the full variable domain reads GAGVSQSPRYKVAKRGQDVALRCDPISGHVSLFWYQQALGQGPEFLTYFQNEAQLDKSGLPSDRFFAERPEGSVSTLKIQRTQQEDSAVYLCASSPRRLAGADTQYFGPGTRLTVL.